Sequencing of this T cell receptor (beta chain) was carried out in a study of T cells in localized non-small cell lung cancer. Clones were read by immunoSEQ multiplex PCR, and TCRdb kept only the in-frame ones, dropping some. Among some 30,000 clones listed, less than 90% were seen once. This CDR3 has 13 amino acids. V lost 0 bases, J lost 7 bases, and 9 bases lay in between. Germline assignment: CDR1 MGHRA and CDR2 YSYEKL. The sample consisted of peripheral blood, taken before any cancer treatment. V and J are TRBV4-1 and TRBJ1-1, with a weak D call TRBD1 (6 bases). The receptor was isolated from a female donor of 60 years or more with stage I lung adenocarcinoma. CDR3 DNA sequence: TGCGCCAGCAGCCAAGACGGACAGTTTGAAGCTTTCTTT. It is translated as CASSQDGQFEAFF.